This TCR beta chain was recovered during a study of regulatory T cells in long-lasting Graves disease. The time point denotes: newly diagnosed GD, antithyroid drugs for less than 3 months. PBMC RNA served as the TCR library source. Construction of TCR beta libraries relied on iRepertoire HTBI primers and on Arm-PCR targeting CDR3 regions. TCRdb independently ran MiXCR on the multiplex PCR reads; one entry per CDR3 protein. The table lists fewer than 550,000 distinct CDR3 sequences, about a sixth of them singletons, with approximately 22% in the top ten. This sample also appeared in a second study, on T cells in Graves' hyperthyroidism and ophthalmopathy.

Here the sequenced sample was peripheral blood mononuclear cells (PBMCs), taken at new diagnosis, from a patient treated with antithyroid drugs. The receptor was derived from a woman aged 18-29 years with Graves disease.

The CDR3 coding sequence is TGCAGTGCTAGATATGGGACTAGCGGGACGGGGGCCCAGTACTTC. This sequence encodes CSARYGTSGTGAQYF. The chain joins TRBV20-1 to TRBJ2-5; TRBD2 agrees at 13 bases. This CDR3 region has 15 residues. Germline CDR1 reads DFQATT; CDR2 reads SNEGSKA (reference sequence). J lost 9 bases, V lost 2 bases, and 9 bases had no gene match.